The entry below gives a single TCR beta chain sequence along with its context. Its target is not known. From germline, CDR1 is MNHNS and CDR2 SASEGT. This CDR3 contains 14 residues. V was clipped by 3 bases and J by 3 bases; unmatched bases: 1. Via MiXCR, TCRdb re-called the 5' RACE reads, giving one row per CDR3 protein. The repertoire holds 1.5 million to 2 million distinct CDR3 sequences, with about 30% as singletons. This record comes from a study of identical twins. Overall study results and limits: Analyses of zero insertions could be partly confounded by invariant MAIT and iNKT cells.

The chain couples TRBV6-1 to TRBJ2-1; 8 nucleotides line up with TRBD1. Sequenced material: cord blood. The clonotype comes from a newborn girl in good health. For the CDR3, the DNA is TGTGCCAGCAGTGACAGGGGGCACTACAATGAGCAGTTCTTC. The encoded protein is CASSDRGHYNEQFF.